Below are 6 T cell receptor beta chains sequenced from a single sample in a study of blood T cells in healthy people across ages. Using a J-beta primer mix together with a sample-barcoded 5' primer, a second PCR was run for 7 to 11 cycles. TCRdb re-called the 5' RACE reads with MiXCR, one entry per CDR3 protein. The repertoire holds around 780,000 distinct CDR3 sequences, with 20% to 30% as singletons. These data were likewise used in another study, on T cells of mothers and their children.

Sequencing was performed on blood. These receptors all come from a boy younger than 18 in good health.

This clonotype was observed a few times. This sequence joins TRBV20-1 and TRBJ2-1; weak D call: TRBD1 (6 bases). Germline loops: CDR1 DFQATT, CDR2 SNEGSKA (reference sequence). Trimming shortened V by 5 bases and J by 7 bases, and 21 bases separated the two germline ends. The CDR3 spans 15 residues. The CDR3 protein is CSAAPTGTLGNEQFF. CDR3 in DNA: TGCAGTGCTGCTCCCACCGGGACACTGGGGAATGAGCAGTTCTTC.

The chain couples TRBV5-1 to TRBJ1-1, with D hard to call. This CDR3 has 14 amino acids. The germline gives CDR1 SGHRS, CDR2 YFSETQ. Trimming cost V 0 bases and J 9 bases, with 15 bases left between them. The CDR3 nucleotides read TGCGCCAGCAGCTTGGGCCGGGCGGAAGTGAAAGCTTTCTTT. Translating gives CASSLGRAEVKAFF.

This clonotype occurred a few times. The chain recombines TRBV7-9 with TRBJ1-1; tentative D call: TRBD1 (6 bases). Germline assignment: CDR1 SEHNR and CDR2 FQNEAQ (reference sequence). V lost 5 bases to trimming and J lost 5 bases, with 12 bases between them. The CDR3 covers 13 residues. CDR3 residues: CASSPQGETEAFF. CDR3 DNA sequence: TGTGCCAGCAGCCCACAGGGCGAGACTGAAGCTTTCTTT.

V gene TRBV20-1 combines with J gene TRBJ1-5; weak D call: TRBD1 (5 bases). This CDR3 has 13 residues. Germline V lookup: CDR1 DFQATT, CDR2 SNEGSKA (reference sequence). V was pared by 6 bases and J by 9 bases, with 18 bases between. CDR3 nucleotide sequence: TGCAGTGCCGCCCGGGACCTTAGGGGGCCCCAGCATTTT. It specifies CSAARDLRGPQHF.

The rearrangement uses TRBV12-3 or TRBV12-4 and TRBJ2-1; D not certain. The CDR3 is made up of 16 amino acids. With 5 bases removed from V and 0 bases from J, the gap between germline ends came to 14 bases. CDR3 nucleotides: TGTGCCAGCAGTCCACTTAGTAAGAACTCCTACAATGAGCAGTTCTTC. This encodes CASSPLSKNSYNEQFF.

This clonotype was recorded once. Mismatch with germline at one junction end may stem from a read error. This rearrangement joins TRBV10-3 to TRBJ2-5, with 8 bases fitting TRBD2. CDR3 size: 16 residues. CDR1 is ENHRY and CDR2 is SYGVKD in the germline V gene. CDR3 in amino acids: CDIATSGAGGRETQYF. The CDR3 DNA reads TGTGACATCGCTACCTCAGGGGCGGGGGGAAGAGAGACCCAGTACTTC.